This T cell receptor beta chain was profiled in a study of T-cell memory formation after mild COVID-19. Study in general: Largely, TCR clusters stayed within a single donor.

Findings and limits, study-wide: Researchers found some responding clones in pre-infection memory, a sign that cross-reactive memory joined. Clones contracting over day 15 to 85 were CD4/CD8 balanced, with later expanders leaning CD4+.

V was trimmed by 5 bases and J by 2 bases, leaving 14 bases between them. The CDR3 runs to 15 residues. Germline V gene lookup returns CDR1 SGHVS and CDR2 FNYEAQ. TCRdb passed the 5' RACE reads through MiXCR, listing each CDR3 protein once. The sample has approximately 16,000 distinct CDR3 sequences, around 25% seen once; the top ten hold 50% to 60%. This clonotype was detected many times. The target antigen is unknown. The sample taken for sequencing was PBMCs or a T cell subset sorted from them (not recorded which). This sequence originates from a man aged 18 to 29 who had mild COVID-19 (a few samples of this study predate the infection). Cell type and time point are not known. The chain combines TRBV7-6 with TRBJ2-3, with unresolved D. The CDR3 region is CASSDLSSFTDTQYF. CDR3 coding DNA: TGTGCCAGCAGCGACCTATCCAGTTTCACAGATACGCAGTATTTT.